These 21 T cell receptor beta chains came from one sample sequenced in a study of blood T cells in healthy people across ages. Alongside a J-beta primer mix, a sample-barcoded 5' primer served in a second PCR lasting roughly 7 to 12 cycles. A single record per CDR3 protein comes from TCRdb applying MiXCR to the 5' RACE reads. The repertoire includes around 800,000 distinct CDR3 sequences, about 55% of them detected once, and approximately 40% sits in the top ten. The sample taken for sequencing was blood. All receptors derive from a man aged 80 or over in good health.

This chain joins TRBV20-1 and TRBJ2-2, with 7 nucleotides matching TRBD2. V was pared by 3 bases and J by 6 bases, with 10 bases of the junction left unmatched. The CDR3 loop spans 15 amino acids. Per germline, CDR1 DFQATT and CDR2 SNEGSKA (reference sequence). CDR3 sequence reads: CSARAGGSIAGELFF. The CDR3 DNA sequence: TGCAGTGCTAGGGCTGGCGGGAGTATCGCCGGGGAGCTGTTTTTT.

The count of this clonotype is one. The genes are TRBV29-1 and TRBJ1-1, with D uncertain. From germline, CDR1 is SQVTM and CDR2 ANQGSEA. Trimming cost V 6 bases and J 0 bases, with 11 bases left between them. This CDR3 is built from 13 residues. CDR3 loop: CSVRTEMNTEAFF. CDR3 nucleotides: TGCAGCGTCCGGACGGAGATGAACACTGAAGCTTTCTTT.

CDR3 amino acids: CASKVAGTNEQFF. CDR3 in DNA: TGTGCCAGCAAAGTAGCGGGAACCAATGAGCAGTTCTTC. The chain uses TRBV6-2 or TRBV6-3 and TRBJ2-1; 8 nucleotides agree with TRBD2. CDR1 is MNHEY, CDR2 SVGEGT, per germline. The CDR3 extends over 13 amino acids. The V gene end was trimmed by 7 bases and the J gene end by 6 bases; junction bases not matched to a gene: 5.

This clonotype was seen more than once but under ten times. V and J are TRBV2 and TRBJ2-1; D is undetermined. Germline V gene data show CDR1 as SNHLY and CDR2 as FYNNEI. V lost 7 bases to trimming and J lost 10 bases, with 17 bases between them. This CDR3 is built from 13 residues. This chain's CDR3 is CASNFDPRMEQFF. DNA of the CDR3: TGTGCCAGCAATTTCGACCCGAGAATGGAGCAGTTCTTC.

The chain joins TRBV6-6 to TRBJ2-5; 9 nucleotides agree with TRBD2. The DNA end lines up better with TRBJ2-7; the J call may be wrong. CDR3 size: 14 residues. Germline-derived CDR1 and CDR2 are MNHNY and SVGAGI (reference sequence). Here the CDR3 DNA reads TGTGCCAGCAGTTCTAGCGGGGAGTTGAACGAGCAGTACTTC. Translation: CASSSSGELNEQYF.

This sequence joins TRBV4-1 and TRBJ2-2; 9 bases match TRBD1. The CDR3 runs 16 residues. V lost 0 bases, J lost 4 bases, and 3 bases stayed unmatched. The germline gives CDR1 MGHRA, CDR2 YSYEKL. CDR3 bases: TGCGCCAGCAGCCAAGAGGGACAGGGTTTCACCGGGGAGCTGTTTTTT. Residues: CASSQEGQGFTGELFF.

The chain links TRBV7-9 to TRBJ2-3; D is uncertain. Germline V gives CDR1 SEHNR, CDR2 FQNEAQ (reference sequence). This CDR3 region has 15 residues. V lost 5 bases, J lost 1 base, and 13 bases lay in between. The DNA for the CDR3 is TGTGCCAGCAGCGGCCCAAATCGGGGCACAGATACGCAGTATTTT. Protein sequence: CASSGPNRGTDTQYF.

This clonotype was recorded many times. The CDR3 is CASRRRHVGTYEQYF. DNA of the CDR3: TGTGCCAGCAGGAGGCGCCACGTGGGGACCTACGAGCAGTACTTC. The chain joins TRBV3-1 to TRBJ2-7, with unresolved D. The length of the CDR3 is 15 residues. Trimming took off 6 bases at V and 2 bases at J, with 17 bases between the two ends. Germline values: CDR1 LGHDT, CDR2 YNNKEL (reference sequence).

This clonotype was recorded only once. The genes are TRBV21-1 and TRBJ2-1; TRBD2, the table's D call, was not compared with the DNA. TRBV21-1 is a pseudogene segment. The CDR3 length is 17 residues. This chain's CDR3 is CASSKAPVGLALDEQFF. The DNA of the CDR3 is TGTGCCAGCAGCAAAGCGCCAGTGGGACTAGCTTTGGATGAGCAGTTCTTC.

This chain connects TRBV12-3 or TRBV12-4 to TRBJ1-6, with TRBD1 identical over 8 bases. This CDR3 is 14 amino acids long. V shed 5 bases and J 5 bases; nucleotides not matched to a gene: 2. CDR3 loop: CASSGTGHNSPLHF. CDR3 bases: TGTGCCAGCAGTGGGACAGGACATAATTCACCCCTCCACTTT.

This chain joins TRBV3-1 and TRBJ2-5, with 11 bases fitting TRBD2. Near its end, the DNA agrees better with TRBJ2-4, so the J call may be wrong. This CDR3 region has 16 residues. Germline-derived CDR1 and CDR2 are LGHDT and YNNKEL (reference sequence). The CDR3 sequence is CASSLSGRGGGNIQYF. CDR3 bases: TGTGCCAGCAGCCTTAGCGGGAGGGGCGGGGGGAACATTCAGTACTTC.

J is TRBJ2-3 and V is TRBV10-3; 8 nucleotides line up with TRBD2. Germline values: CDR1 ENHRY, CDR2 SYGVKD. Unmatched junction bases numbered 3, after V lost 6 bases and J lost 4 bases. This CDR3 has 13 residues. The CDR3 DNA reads TGTGCCATCAGAGAGGGACTAGCAGATACGCAGTATTTT. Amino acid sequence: CAIREGLADTQYF.

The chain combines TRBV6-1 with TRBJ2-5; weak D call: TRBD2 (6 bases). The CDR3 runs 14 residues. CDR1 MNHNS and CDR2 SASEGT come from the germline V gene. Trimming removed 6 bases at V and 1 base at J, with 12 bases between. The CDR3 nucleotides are TGTGCCAGCAGGGCCGGGGGTGTCCAAGAGACCCAGTACTTC. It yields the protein CASRAGGVQETQYF.

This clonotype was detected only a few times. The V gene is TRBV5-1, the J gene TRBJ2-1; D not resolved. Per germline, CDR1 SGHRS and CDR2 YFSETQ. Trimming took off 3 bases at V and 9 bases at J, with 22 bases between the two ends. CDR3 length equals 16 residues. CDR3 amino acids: CASSSETTSPHTEQFF. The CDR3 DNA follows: TGCGCCAGCAGCTCGGAAACCACCTCGCCGCACACTGAGCAGTTCTTC.

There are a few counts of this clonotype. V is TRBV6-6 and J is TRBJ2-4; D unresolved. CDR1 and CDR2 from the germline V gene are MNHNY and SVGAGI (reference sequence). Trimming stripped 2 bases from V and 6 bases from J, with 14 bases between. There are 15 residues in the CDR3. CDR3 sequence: CASSYLSSSGNIQYF. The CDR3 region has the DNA TGTGCCAGCAGTTACCTATCGTCGTCGGGAAACATTCAGTACTTC.

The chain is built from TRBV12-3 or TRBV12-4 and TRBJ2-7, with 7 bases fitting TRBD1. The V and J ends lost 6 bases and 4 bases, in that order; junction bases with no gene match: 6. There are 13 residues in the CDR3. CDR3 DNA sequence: TGTGCCAGCAGCCTGACAGGGCGGTACGAGCAGTACTTC. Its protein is CASSLTGRYEQYF.

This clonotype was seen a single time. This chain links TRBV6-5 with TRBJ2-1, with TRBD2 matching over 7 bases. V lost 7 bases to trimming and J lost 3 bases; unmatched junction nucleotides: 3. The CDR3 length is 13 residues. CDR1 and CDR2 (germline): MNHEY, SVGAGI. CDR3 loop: CASMPSGYNEQFF. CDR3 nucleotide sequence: TGTGCCAGCATGCCTAGCGGCTACAATGAGCAGTTCTTC.

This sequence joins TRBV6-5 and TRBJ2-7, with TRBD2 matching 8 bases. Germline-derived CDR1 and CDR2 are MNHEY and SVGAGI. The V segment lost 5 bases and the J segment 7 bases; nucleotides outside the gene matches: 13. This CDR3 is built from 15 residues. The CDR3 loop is CASSPRLALYNEQYF. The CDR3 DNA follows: TGTGCCAGCAGTCCCCGACTAGCGTTATACAATGAGCAGTACTTC.

The CDR3 DNA is TGCAGTTCAGCCCAGGATCTTGGTACGCAGTATTTT. Encoded protein: CSSAQDLGTQYF. The chain couples TRBV20-1 to TRBJ2-3; D gene ambiguous. V gave up 8 bases and J gave up 8 bases, with 17 bases separating them. In germline, CDR1 is DFQATT, CDR2 SNEGSKA (reference sequence). The CDR3 runs 12 residues.

The CDR3 loop is CASSSKRGTYYGYTF. The CDR3 region has the DNA TGTGCCAGCAGTTCCAAAAGGGGGACTTACTATGGCTACACCTTC. The chain couples TRBV12-3 or TRBV12-4 to TRBJ1-2; D is perhaps TRBD1 (6 bases). Trimming took 4 bases from V and 3 from J, leaving 15 bases between them. The CDR3 loop spans 15 amino acids.

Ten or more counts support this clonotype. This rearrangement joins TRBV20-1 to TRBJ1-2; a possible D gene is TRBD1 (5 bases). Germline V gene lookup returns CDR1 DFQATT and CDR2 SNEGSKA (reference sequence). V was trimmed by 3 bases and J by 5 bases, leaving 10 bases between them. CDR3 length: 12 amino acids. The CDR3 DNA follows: TGCAGTGCTAGCCTACGACAGTATGGCTACACCTTC. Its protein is CSASLRQYGYTF.